The clone carrying this TCR beta chain was observed once. Its antigen is still unknown. The source of the sample is a study of shared clonotypes between healthy human individuals. Study as a whole: A donor's plate count was three for CD4 naive and three for CD4 memory; CD8 naive had two and CD8 memory one. Study results and caveats: The expectation was that sequencing depth would affect clonotype sharing among donors.

Profiling relied on immunoSEQ multiplex PCR, and the TCRdb table lists in-frame clones only, not all of them. The sample yields over a million clones, 65% to 80% seen once. The ends were cut back, 7 bases at V and 5 bases at J, with 20 bases in the middle. The CDR3 contains 15 residues. The V gene's germline CDR1 is SGHAT and CDR2 FQNNGV. The receptor's source is a man younger than 35 in good health. The chain joins TRBV11-2 to TRBJ1-1; D perhaps matches TRBD1 (6 bases). The sequenced sample was memory CD4+ T cells sorted from blood. Stated subset: CD45RA-negative fraction. The CDR3 bases are TGTGCCAGCACCCCGGGAGACAGGTGGGGGACTGAAGCTTTCTTT. This sequence encodes CASTPGDRWGTEAFF. Drawing the rest from reference TRBV11-2 and TRBJ1-1, the complete variable domain is EAGVAQSPRYKIIEKRQSVAFWCNPISGHATLYWYQQILGQGPKLLIQFQNNGVVDDSQLPKDRFSAERLKGVDSTLKIQPAKLEDSAVYLCASTPGDRWGTEAFFGQGTRLTVV.